A selection of T cell receptor beta chains follows, all from one sample in a study of T cells expressing NK-cell markers. Following a re-call of the 5' RACE reads, TCRdb has one entry per CDR3 protein and lacks DNA. The sample includes fewer than 550,000 distinct CDR3 sequences. Sequencing input: blood T cells: a sorted CD56 or NKG2C T cell subset, CD4+ or CD8+ T cells, or bulk PBMC T cells (not recorded which). The receptors were sampled from a woman between 45 and 60 years old in good health. CDR3s include the opening cysteine and the closing phenylalanine or tryptophan.

V gene	J gene	CDR3 protein
TRBV20-1	TRBJ2-7	CSAKSFVRGYEQYF
TRBV20-1	TRBJ2-1	CSAQDYSDEQFF
TRBV19	TRBJ1-2	CAITDAPYGYTF
TRBV24-1	TRBJ2-1	CATSQQGPEQFF
TRBV30	TRBJ1-1	CAFGGDTEAFF
TRBV3-1	TRBJ2-3	CASSQRQGQGDTQYF
TRBV6-5	TRBJ1-1	CASRQGAEAFF
TRBV12-3/TRBV12-4	TRBJ2-7	CASSSTGGLNEQYF
TRBV12-3/TRBV12-4	TRBJ2-2	CAGGGQPNTGELFF
TRBV20-1	TRBJ2-7	CSASLAGGQYF
TRBV19	TRBJ2-3	CASSTGTPTQYF
TRBV4-2	TRBJ1-4	CASSQERGQVSEKLFF
TRBV11-2	TRBJ2-6	CASSSRRNLTF
TRBV21-1	TRBJ2-7	CASSKPGRDHVHEQYF
TRBV20-1	TRBJ2-1	CSATSGVSNEQFF
TRBV12-3/TRBV12-4	TRBJ2-1	CASSLVGSGQFF
TRBV6-6	TRBJ1-1	CASLMGRVAFF
TRBV20-1	TRBJ2-5	CSARGGGSVSETQYF
TRBV29-1	TRBJ2-5	CSVEEGLPGTQYF
TRBV14	TRBJ1-1	CASSQFIGGEEDTEAFF
TRBV20-1	TRBJ2-7	CSAEDREDEQYF
TRBV20-1	TRBJ1-4	CSAQGWHSATNEKLFF
TRBV3-1	TRBJ2-5	CASSTDFQETQYF
TRBV5-1	TRBJ2-1	CASSGGTTRNNEQFF
TRBV7-2	TRBJ2-1	CASSLGDPPHLNEQFF
TRBV20-1	TRBJ2-2	CSARGMAGGRTGELFF
TRBV19	TRBJ1-1	CASSPRQGAHTEAFF
TRBV9	TRBJ1-2	CASSVAGTGDYGYTF
TRBV5-6	TRBJ2-1	CASSLVGLAGGPFTNEQFF
TRBV5-1	TRBJ2-1	CASSLAVGTEQFF
TRBV7-9	TRBJ2-7	CASSLLGGSFSNEQYF
TRBV6-5	TRBJ2-1	CASSLRDSHYNEQFF
TRBV3-1	TRBJ2-1	CASSQGGPQGAEQFF
TRBV20-1	TRBJ2-1	CSARSAENLYNEQFF
TRBV5-1	TRBJ2-7	CASSPLGGRGLADEQYF
TRBV4-2	TRBJ2-1	CASSQEARMGVNEQFF
TRBV11-3	TRBJ2-1	CASSLDGLAGGDNEQFF
TRBV3-1	TRBJ2-2	CASSPGLAGGHRVGELFF
TRBV20-1	TRBJ2-1	CSARGVSGSTASGEQFF
TRBV10-3	TRBJ2-3	CAISEYSGSSTDTQYF
TRBV29-1	TRBJ2-5	CSVEARDRIETQYF
TRBV12-3/TRBV12-4	TRBJ2-5	CASRSSGIGQETQYF
TRBV10-2	TRBJ2-7	CASNWGLGEQYF
TRBV6-5	TRBJ2-1	CASHEGLAGYNEQFF